Reported below is one T cell receptor beta chain. What it recognizes is unknown. The record originates from a study of T cell responses to AZD1222 COVID-19 vaccine. Only in-frame clones appear in the TCRdb table, and some are missing; sequencing was by immunoSEQ multiplex PCR. The sample consists of approximately 170,000 clones, about 90% of them appearing once. The J segment lost 0 bases and the V segment lost 1 base, leaving 2 bases of the junction unmatched. The CDR3 runs 15 residues. Germline CDR1 and CDR2: SGHDN and FVKESK. Points from the study as a whole: CD4 TCRs associated with vaccination spanned spike, dominating at 160-218 and 743-854.

The input for sequencing was peripheral blood, taken 28 days after the second AZD1222 dose. The sequence came from an adult who received the AZD1222 COVID-19 vaccine. The chain couples TRBV14 to TRBJ2-7; 8 bases align to TRBD1. CDR3 bases: TGTGCCAGCAGCCAAGGGACAGGGTCCTCCTACGAGCAGTACTTC. It yields the protein CASSQGTGSSYEQYF.